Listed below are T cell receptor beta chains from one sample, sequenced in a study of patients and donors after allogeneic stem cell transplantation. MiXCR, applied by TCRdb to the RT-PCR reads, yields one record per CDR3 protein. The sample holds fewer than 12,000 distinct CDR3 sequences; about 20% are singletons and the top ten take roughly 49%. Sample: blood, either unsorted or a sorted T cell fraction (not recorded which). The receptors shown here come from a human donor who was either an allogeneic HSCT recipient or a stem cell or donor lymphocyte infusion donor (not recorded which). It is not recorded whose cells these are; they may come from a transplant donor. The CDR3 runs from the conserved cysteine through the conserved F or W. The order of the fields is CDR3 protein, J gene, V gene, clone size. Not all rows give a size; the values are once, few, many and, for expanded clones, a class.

CASSFANSPLHF | TRBJ1-6 | TRBV12-3/TRBV12-4 | NA
CATSDSDRGTPSGDTQYF | TRBJ2-3 | TRBV24-1 | large
CASSFTTGTGYYGYTF | TRBJ1-2 | TRBV7-2 | NA
CSARDPSSGGVYNEQFF | TRBJ2-1 | TRBV20-1 | few
CASSFRTQLQETQYF | TRBJ2-5 | TRBV11-1 | NA
CASSTTGTGYNEQFF | TRBJ2-1 | TRBV5-1 | few
CASTQTPGNTEAFF | TRBJ1-1 | TRBV2 | many
CASSIRQQLAYGYTF | TRBJ1-2 | TRBV19 | NA
CSVEDLRRVNQPQHF | TRBJ1-5 | TRBV29-1 | many
CASSLFDRGGGYTF | TRBJ1-2 | TRBV12-3/TRBV12-4 | medium-sized
CASRDGNSPLHF | TRBJ1-6 | TRBV6-1 | NA
CSAGGHSGANVLTF | TRBJ2-6 | TRBV20-1 | NA
CASSQSRTFYNSPLHF | TRBJ1-6 | TRBV5-8 | few
CASSLEHRGVYSNQPQHF | TRBJ1-5 | TRBV7-8 | many
CASSQARTSGRYNEQFF | TRBJ2-1 | TRBV3-1 | NA
CASSRRDTNSPLHF | TRBJ1-6 | TRBV3-1 | few